These 7 T cell receptor beta chains originate from one sample sequenced in a study of T cell repertoires in cytomegalovirus infection. TCRdb used MiXCR to reprocess the reads, holding one entry per CDR3 protein. The sample yields around 290,000 distinct CDR3 sequences, roughly 23% seen once. The sample taken for sequencing was PBMCs. These receptors all stem from a human donor in good health (CMV status not recorded). Some clones in this sample may be carry-over from other donors' samples.

DNA for the CDR3: TGTGCCAGCAGTGTAGGGGCGCCCCCTCAAGAGACCCAGTACTTC. This codes for CASSVGAPPQETQYF. The chain employs TRBV7-9 and TRBJ2-5, with D tentatively TRBD1 (5 bases). The CDR3 is 15 residues long. Per the germline V gene, CDR1 is SEHNR and CDR2 is FQNEAQ (reference sequence). Trimming took off 6 bases at V and 2 bases at J, with 16 bases between the two ends.

This clonotype was found many times. The chain is built from TRBV12-3 or TRBV12-4 and TRBJ1-1; D remains unclear. The ends were cut back, 2 bases at V and 1 base at J, with 2 bases in the middle. This CDR3 spans 12 amino acids. CDR3 nucleotides: TGTGCCAGCAGTTTAAGGAACACTGAAGCTTTCTTT. It yields the protein CASSLRNTEAFF.

At least ten counts were recorded for this clonotype. This chain joins TRBV7-2 and TRBJ2-2; D might be TRBD2 (6 bases). Germline loops: CDR1 SGHTA, CDR2 FQGNSA. The CDR3 spans 15 residues. The V and J ends lost 3 bases and 0 bases respectively, with 8 bases between them. CDR3 amino acids: CASSLGGTNTGELFF. CDR3 sequence (DNA): TGTGCCAGCAGCTTGGGGGGTACGAACACCGGGGAGCTGTTTTTT.

The rearrangement joins TRBV30 to TRBJ1-1; D may be TRBD1 (5 bases). The CDR3 is 13 amino acids. Germline assignment: CDR1 GTSNPN and CDR2 SVGIG (reference sequence). V was clipped by 7 bases and J by 1 base, with 13 bases between them. The chain's CDR3 is CAFRTSANTEAFF. The CDR3 DNA reads as TGTGCCTTCCGGACATCCGCGAACACTGAAGCTTTCTTT.

Many counts were recorded for this clonotype. The V call is TRBV7-2, the J call TRBJ2-7; 8 bases map to TRBD1. The CDR3 consists of 15 residues. The J segment lost 3 bases and the V segment lost 5 bases, leaving 9 bases of the junction unmatched. CDR1 SGHTA and CDR2 FQGNSA come from the germline V gene. The CDR3, as DNA: TGTGCCAGCAGCCTGGGACAGGCAGGCCTCTACGAGCAGTACTTC. Translating it yields CASSLGQAGLYEQYF.

The chain links TRBV6-6 to TRBJ2-5; the D is unclear. V shed 3 bases and J shed 5 bases, with 4 bases lying between them. This CDR3 spans 11 amino acids. Germline CDR1 is MNHNY and CDR2 is SVGAGI (reference sequence). Here the CDR3 DNA reads TGTGCCAGCAGTTATACGGAGACCCAGTACTTC. Protein: CASSYTETQYF.

The table lists this clonotype with a few counts. The chain is built from TRBV11-3 and TRBJ2-1; D is tentatively TRBD1 or TRBD2 (5 bases each). The CDR3 runs to 15 residues. CDR1 is SGHNT, CDR2 YENEEA, per germline. The V end lost 5 bases, the J end lost 5 bases, and 16 bases lay between the germline ends. CDR3: CASSPGTDVNNEQFF. In DNA form, the CDR3 reads TGTGCCAGCAGCCCCGGGACGGACGTTAACAATGAGCAGTTCTTC.